The 23 T cell receptor beta chains listed next were all sequenced from one sample in a study of cytomegalovirus exposure and HLA in healthy donors. Amplification used 60 Vbeta primers and 13 Jbeta primers. TCRdb's table, derived via immunoSEQ multiplex PCR, lists solely in-frame clones and lacks some. This repertoire comprises roughly 120,000 clones; its ten largest clones make up roughly 1%. Sequences were obtained from PBMCs. The receptors here all came from a man aged 18 to 29 in good health and CMV-seronegative.

The chain is built from TRBV29-1 and TRBJ2-5, with D perhaps TRBD1 (6 bases). Trimming left V 7 bases short and J 3 bases short, with 12 bases between. The CDR3 extends over 12 amino acids. Germline-derived CDR1 and CDR2 are SQVTM and ANQGSEA. The CDR3 loop reads CSAGQTKETQYF. CDR3 nucleotide sequence: TGCAGCGCCGGACAGACGAAAGAGACCCAGTACTTC.

The J gene is TRBJ2-7, the V gene TRBV2, with 9 positions matching TRBD2. The CDR3 is 15 amino acids. V dropped 3 bases and J dropped 3; count of bases not matched to a gene: 6. The germline V gene encodes CDR1 SNHLY and CDR2 FYNNEI. The CDR3 spells CASSDPSGGRYEQYF. The CDR3 nucleotides are TGTGCCAGCAGTGACCCGAGCGGGGGGCGCTACGAGCAGTACTTC.

V is TRBV28 and J is TRBJ2-7, with 7 bases fitting TRBD1. This CDR3 spans 14 amino acids. Trimming cost V 1 base and J 2 bases; bases outside gene matches: 2. Per germline, CDR1 MDHEN and CDR2 SYDVKM. The CDR3 protein is CASSLLGQTYEQYF. In DNA form, the CDR3 reads TGTGCCAGCAGTTTATTGGGACAGACCTACGAGCAGTACTTC.

A word on this clone: Other DNA sequences in the sample encode the same CDR3. This chain connects TRBV9 to TRBJ1-2; TRBD1 matches 10 bases. The germline V gene has CDR1 SGDLS and CDR2 YYNGEE. CDR3 length: 15 amino acids. J was trimmed by 5 bases and V by 0 bases; bases with no gene match: 4. The CDR3 loop reads CASSVDGQGGYGYTF. The CDR3 DNA reads as TGTGCCAGCAGCGTAGACGGACAGGGGGGATATGGCTACACCTTC.

The chain employs TRBV4-1 and TRBJ1-3; no firm D call. Germline V CDR1 and CDR2: MGHRA, YSYEKL. The ends were cut back, 3 bases at V and 1 base at J, with 13 bases in the middle. CDR3 size: 16 residues. CDR3 in amino acids: CASSHPAGTSGNTIYF. DNA of the CDR3: TGCGCCAGCAGCCATCCTGCGGGCACTTCTGGAAACACCATATATTTT.

The chain recombines TRBV27 with TRBJ2-5; no clear D. Trimming removed 5 bases at V and 9 bases at J, with 19 bases between. Germline V gene lookup returns CDR1 MNHEY and CDR2 SMNVEV (reference sequence). This CDR3 contains 14 residues. CDR3 in amino acids: CASSLTFGYSSQYF. DNA of the CDR3: TGTGCCAGCAGTCTCACTTTTGGTTATTCGTCCCAGTACTTC.

V is TRBV28 and J is TRBJ2-5, with 14 positions matching TRBD2. After removal of 3 bases from V and 10 bases from J, the junction contained 7 bases not matched to a gene. CDR3 length equals 15 residues. The germline V gene has CDR1 MDHEN and CDR2 SYDVKM. CDR3 DNA: TGTGCCAGCAGTTTGACTAGCGGGAGGGCGTATCGCCAGTACTTC. It specifies CASSLTSGRAYRQYF.

The chain couples TRBV5-8 to TRBJ1-4; D call uncertain. Germline lookup yields CDR1 SGHTS and CDR2 YDEGEE. Deletions cut 0 bases from V and 1 base from J, with 4 bases between. The CDR3 spans 14 residues. CDR3: CASSLGLTNEKLFF. CDR3 DNA sequence: TGTGCCAGCAGCTTGGGACTAACTAATGAAAAACTGTTTTTT.

The J gene is TRBJ2-1, the V gene TRBV27; 7 nucleotides align to TRBD2. Germline CDR1 reads MNHEY; CDR2 reads SMNVEV (reference sequence). This CDR3 has 13 residues. The junction had 6 bases not matched to a gene; V was cut back by 8 bases and J by 5 bases. The CDR3 nucleotides read TGTGCCAGCGGTAGCGGGTACCACAATGAGCAGTTCTTC. Translating it yields CASGSGYHNEQFF.

This chain joins TRBV5-6 and TRBJ2-1, with a possible D match to TRBD2 (5 bases). The V end was cut by 6 bases, the J end by 1 base, with 14 bases between. Germline lookup yields CDR1 SGHDT and CDR2 YYEEEE. There are 15 residues in the CDR3. CDR3 DNA: TGTGCCAGCACCCACCCCCGGGGATCCTACAATGAGCAGTTCTTC. Residues: CASTHPRGSYNEQFF.

V usage is TRBV19 and J usage is TRBJ1-1, with 7 nucleotides matching TRBD1. V was pared by 3 bases and J by 4 bases, with 5 bases of the junction left unmatched. This CDR3 contains 14 residues. The V gene's germline CDR1 is LNHDA and CDR2 SQIVND (reference sequence). The CDR3 region has the DNA TGTGCCAGTAGTATCACAGGGGCTGGCACTGAAGCTTTCTTT. Protein sequence: CASSITGAGTEAFF.

This chain uses TRBV5-1 with TRBJ1-1; D not certain. Trimming took 2 bases from V and 1 from J, leaving 12 bases between them. The CDR3 totals 15 residues. Per germline, CDR1 SGHRS and CDR2 YFSETQ. CDR3 sequence reads: CASSLDKTQNTEAFF. The CDR3 DNA follows: TGCGCCAGCAGCTTAGACAAGACCCAGAACACTGAAGCTTTCTTT.

V and J are TRBV14 and TRBJ1-4; possible D gene TRBD1, 6 bases. V was cut by 4 bases and J by 7 bases, with 7 bases left in between. The CDR3 has 12 amino acids. Germline V gives CDR1 SGHDN, CDR2 FVKESK. In nucleotides, the CDR3 is TGTGCCAGCAGCCGCAGGGGTGAAAAACTGTTTTTT. It codes for CASSRRGEKLFF. The variable domain in full, with the rest retrieved from reference TRBV14 and TRBJ1-4, is EAGVTQFPSHSVIEKGQTVTLRCDPISGHDNLYWYRRVMGKEIKFLLHFVKESKQDESGMPNNRFLAERTGGTYSTLKVQPAELEDSGVYFCASSRRGEKLFFGSGTQLSVL.

J is TRBJ1-1 and V is TRBV27; D perhaps matches TRBD1 (6 bases). This CDR3 has 12 amino acids. Germline values: CDR1 MNHEY, CDR2 SMNVEV (reference sequence). Trimming shortened V by 5 bases and J by 8 bases, and 12 bases separated the two germline ends. The CDR3 loop is CASSIQGREAFF. The CDR3 bases are TGTGCCAGCAGTATACAGGGTAGGGAAGCTTTCTTT.

The gene calls are TRBV11-2 and TRBJ2-7, with D perhaps matching TRBD2 (5 bases). V was pared by 5 bases and J by 2 bases, with 19 bases between. The germline V gene encodes CDR1 SGHAT and CDR2 FQNNGV. This CDR3 contains 16 residues. CDR3 loop: CASSTEGLGLTYEQYF. DNA of the CDR3: TGTGCCAGCAGCACAGAAGGACTCGGCCTGACCTACGAGCAGTACTTC.

J is TRBJ2-7 and V is TRBV19; TRBD1 agrees at 7 bases. The V gene's germline CDR1 is LNHDA and CDR2 SQIVND (reference sequence). J was trimmed by 2 bases and V by 3 bases; bases with no gene match: 13. The CDR3 consists of 17 residues. CDR3 sequence (DNA): TGTGCCAGTAGTATCTACAGGGGCCCTGCGTCTCCCTACGAGCAGTACTTC. It yields the protein CASSIYRGPASPYEQYF.

The gene calls are TRBV19 and TRBJ1-5, with D hard to call. CDR1 is LNHDA, CDR2 SQIVND, per germline (reference sequence). CDR3 size: 13 residues. V dropped 4 bases and J dropped 3 bases, with 7 bases sitting between them. The CDR3 region has the DNA TGTGCCAGTAGTACTGACACCAATCAGCCCCAGCATTTT. Encoded protein: CASSTDTNQPQHF.

The chain couples TRBV25-1 to TRBJ1-1; 9 bases line up with TRBD1. The CDR3 runs 14 residues. V gave up 4 bases and J gave up 1 base; unmatched junction bases: 1. Per germline, CDR1 MGHDK and CDR2 SYGVNS. CDR3 coding DNA: TGTGCCAGCAGTGTACAGGGGGCGAACACTGAAGCTTTCTTT. This sequence encodes CASSVQGANTEAFF.

On this clone itself: Other DNA variants within this sample encode the same CDR3. The V and J genes are TRBV15 and TRBJ1-6; D is undetermined. The CDR3 loop spans 17 amino acids. Germline V CDR1 and CDR2: LNHNV, YYDKDF (reference sequence). V was clipped by 0 bases and J by 0 bases, with 9 bases between them. CDR3 nucleotides: TGTGCCACCAGCAGAGATGTCAGTTTCTCCTATAATTCACCCCTCCACTTT. Translation gives CATSRDVSFSYNSPLHF.

This chain joins TRBV4-1 and TRBJ2-7; weak D call: TRBD2 (7 bases). Germline CDR1 reads MGHRA; CDR2 reads YSYEKL. The CDR3 spans 16 residues. The V end was cut by 4 bases, the J end by 1 base, with 17 bases between. CDR3 sequence reads: CASSPAAGRGSYEQYF. The CDR3 DNA is TGCGCCAGCAGCCCAGCAGCGGGAAGGGGGTCCTACGAGCAGTACTTC.

The chain joins TRBV5-4 to TRBJ2-7; TRBD2 matches 8 bases. With V trimmed by 4 bases and J by 2 bases, 11 bases remained unmatched. Germline V gene sequence: CDR1 SGHNT, CDR2 YYREEE (reference sequence). This CDR3 has 16 residues. The CDR3 coding sequence is TGTGCCAGCAGCCCGGGGGGGGCCCCAGAAACCTACGAGCAGTACTTC. Its protein product is CASSPGGAPETYEQYF.

This chain joins TRBV5-1 and TRBJ1-2; D gene ambiguous. CDR3 length: 13 amino acids. The germline CDR1 and CDR2 sequences are SGHRS and YFSETQ. Between the trimmed V and J ends, which lost 2 bases and 3 bases, there was a span of 8 bases. The CDR3 DNA reads TGCGCCAGCAGCTTAGAGATAGACTATGGCTACACCTTC. Protein product: CASSLEIDYGYTF.

This chain connects TRBV19 to TRBJ2-7, with D tentatively TRBD1 (6 bases). Germline V gene lookup returns CDR1 LNHDA and CDR2 SQIVND (reference sequence). The CDR3 covers 13 residues. Trimming took 5 bases from V and 6 from J, leaving 14 bases between them. CDR3 protein: CASSLGTPGEQYF. The CDR3 nucleotides read TGTGCCAGTAGTCTTGGGACACCGGGCGAGCAGTACTTC. Complete variable domain (other parts from reference TRBV19 and TRBJ2-7): DGGITQSPKYLFRKEGQNVTLSCEQNLNHDAMYWYRQDPGQGLRLIYYSQIVNDFQKGDIAEGYSVSREKKESFPLTVTSAQKNPTAFYLCASSLGTPGEQYFGPGTRLTVT.